The 5 T cell receptor beta chains presented below share a single source sample, sequenced in a study of response to subunit inactivated influenza vaccine. TCRdb re-derived calls from the RT-PCR reads in MiXCR, one entry per CDR3 protein. The sample yields around 180,000 distinct CDR3 sequences, nearly 9.5% seen once. Sequenced here: non-naive T cells sorted from PBMCs, sampled on the day of vaccination. The receptors derive from a man between 50 and 59 years old who received an inactivated influenza vaccine.

This clonotype has only a few counts. The CDR3 coding sequence is TGTGCCAGCAGCTTGGCCGTCTCAGCCCCTAATGAAAAACTGTTTTTT. It encodes CASSLAVSAPNEKLFF. V gene TRBV5-5 combines with J gene TRBJ1-4; D gene uncertain. V lost 0 bases, J lost 3 bases, and 12 bases lay in between. This CDR3 comprises 16 residues. Germline V lookup: CDR1 SGHKS, CDR2 YYEKEE (reference sequence).

This clonotype was seen more than once but under ten times. The chain has TRBV4-2 and TRBJ1-3; D possibly corresponds to TRBD1 (5 bases). Germline values: CDR1 LGHNA, CDR2 YNFKEQ. This CDR3 spans 17 amino acids. Trimming took 0 bases from V and 0 from J, leaving 12 bases between them. The chain's CDR3 is CASSQDNGAGSGNTIYF. In nucleotides, the CDR3 is TGTGCCAGCAGCCAAGATAACGGGGCCGGCTCTGGAAACACCATATATTTT.

The rearrangement uses TRBV3-1 and TRBJ2-1; D tentatively fits TRBD1 or TRBD2 (5 bases each). This CDR3 is 13 amino acids long. V was trimmed by 3 bases and J by 7 bases, leaving 10 bases between them. Germline CDR1 LGHDT, CDR2 YNNKEL (reference sequence). The DNA for the CDR3 is TGTGCCAGCAGCCAGGGGACGTGGAATGAGCAGTTCTTC. Translating it yields CASSQGTWNEQFF.

CDR3 protein: CASRTGLAGGTDTQYF. CDR3 DNA sequence: TGTGCCAGCAGAACGGGACTAGCGGGGGGGACAGATACGCAGTATTTT. The rearrangement links TRBV2 to TRBJ2-3; 16 bases are a match to TRBD2. CDR1 and CDR2 (germline): SNHLY, FYNNEI. The V gene end was trimmed by 6 bases and the J gene end by 3 bases; junction bases not matched to a gene: 3. The CDR3 is 16 amino acids.

This clonotype has at least ten counts. The rearrangement uses TRBV7-2 and TRBJ1-1; the match to TRBD1 covers 7 bases. CDR1 SGHTA and CDR2 FQGNSA come from the germline V gene. Trimming cost V 5 bases and J 4 bases; bases outside gene matches: 10. The CDR3 spans 15 residues. CDR3 nucleotide sequence: TGTGCCAGCAGCGGCGACAGGGTAGGGGGCACTGAAGCTTTCTTT. Translating it yields CASSGDRVGGTEAFF.